The 17 T cell receptor beta chains listed next were all sequenced from one sample in a study of cytotoxic CD8 clonotypes in ibrutinib-treated CLL. Generated by immunoSEQ multiplex PCR, the TCRdb table keeps only in-frame clones and is missing some. Of around 77,000 clones in the sample, more than 75% were seen once. The starting material was PBMCs, obtained at disease progression, from a patient treated with ibrutinib. These receptors were collected from a human donor with chronic lymphocytic leukemia.

The chain has TRBV10-2 and TRBJ2-1; D unresolved. Per the germline V gene, CDR1 is WSHSY and CDR2 is SAAADI. The CDR3 totals 15 residues. V was clipped by 5 bases and J by 0 bases, with 11 bases between them. Here the CDR3 reads CASSLFVSSYNEQFF. The CDR3 bases are TGCGCCAGCAGTCTTTTCGTCAGCTCCTACAATGAGCAGTTCTTC.

This clone was observed a few times. The chain employs TRBV19 and TRBJ1-2; 9 nucleotides line up with TRBD1. Germline CDR1 reads LNHDA; CDR2 reads SQIVND (reference sequence). The V gene end was trimmed by 5 bases and the J gene end by 8 bases; junction bases not matched to a gene: 9. The CDR3 loop spans 14 amino acids. The CDR3: CASSLRDRATGYTF. DNA of the CDR3: TGTGCCAGTAGTCTCCGGGACAGGGCCACCGGCTACACCTTC.

This clone was found a few times. CDR3 nucleotide sequence: TGCAGCGTTGAAGATCTTCTCAGGGTTGGGAACTATGGCTACACCTTC. Its translation is CSVEDLLRVGNYGYTF. This sequence joins TRBV29-1 and TRBJ1-2; possibly TRBD1 for D (5 bases). The CDR3 has 16 residues. V shed 0 bases and J shed 2 bases, with 16 bases lying between them. Looked up from germline, CDR1 is SQVTM and CDR2 is ANQGSEA.

This clone was observed a handful of times. The J gene is TRBJ1-2, the V gene TRBV5-8, with D possibly TRBD1 on 5 matching bases. The CDR3 runs 13 residues. From germline, CDR1 is SGHTS and CDR2 YDEGEE. Trimming removed 1 base at V and 5 bases at J, with 9 bases between. CDR3 loop: CASSLYGGYGYTF. The CDR3 DNA sequence: TGTGCCAGCAGCTTGTACGGGGGGTATGGCTACACCTTC.

V gene TRBV5-4 combines with J gene TRBJ2-2; TRBD1 aligns across 7 bases. Germline lookup yields CDR1 SGHNT and CDR2 YYREEE (reference sequence). CDR3 length: 17 residues. The V gene end was trimmed by 1 base and the J gene end by 6 bases; junction bases not matched to a gene: 12. CDR3 sequence (DNA): TGTGCCAGCAGCTTGTTGCCGGGACAGACAGCCTCCGGGGAGCTGTTTTTT. The encoded protein is CASSLLPGQTASGELFF. The full variable domain, completed using reference TRBV5-4 and TRBJ2-2, is ETGVTQSPTHLIKTRGQQVTLRCSSQSGHNTVSWYQQALGQGPQFIFQYYREEENGRGNFPPRFSGLQFPNYSSELNVNALELDDSALYLCASSLLPGQTASGELFFGEGSRLTVL.

V and J are TRBV27 and TRBJ2-3; D not resolved. The CDR3 loop spans 15 amino acids. Germline V gene data show CDR1 as MNHEY and CDR2 as SMNVEV (reference sequence). V dropped 2 bases and J dropped 0 bases, with 9 bases sitting between them. In DNA form, the CDR3 reads TGTGCCAGCAGTTTACGAAGTATCAGCACAGATACGCAGTATTTT. Its translation: CASSLRSISTDTQYF.

The chain links TRBV27 to TRBJ1-1; D is unclear. With 7 bases removed from V and 5 bases from J, the gap between germline ends came to 17 bases. The CDR3 totals 14 residues. Germline V lookup: CDR1 MNHEY, CDR2 SMNVEV (reference sequence). In nucleotides, the CDR3 is TGTGCCAGCACCAAAATCGAGGGAATTACTGAAGCTTTCTTT. Amino acid sequence: CASTKIEGITEAFF.

The gene calls are TRBV7-9 and TRBJ2-7; TRBD2 aligns across 11 bases. This CDR3 comprises 17 residues. Germline trimming cut 5 bases from V and 4 bases from J; bases unmatched to any gene: 13. Germline loops: CDR1 SEHNR, CDR2 FQNEAQ (reference sequence). The CDR3 sequence: CASSPTHGLAGPYEQYF. The CDR3 DNA reads TGTGCCAGCAGCCCCACTCATGGACTAGCGGGCCCGTACGAGCAGTACTTC.

The V gene is TRBV5-4, the J gene TRBJ1-1; D gene uncertain. This CDR3 has 14 amino acids. The V end was cut by 0 bases, the J end by 2 bases, with 8 bases between. The germline V gene has CDR1 SGHNT and CDR2 YYREEE (reference sequence). CDR3 residues: CASSLVAGNTEAFF. The CDR3 DNA reads TGTGCCAGCAGCTTGGTTGCGGGTAACACTGAAGCTTTCTTT.

V and J are TRBV7-9 and TRBJ1-4; D gene ambiguous. This CDR3 region has 13 residues. V was pared by 6 bases and J by 7 bases, with 12 bases between. The V gene's germline CDR1 is SEHNR and CDR2 FQNEAQ (reference sequence). CDR3 sequence: CASSLLLSEKLFF. CDR3 sequence (DNA): TGTGCCAGCAGTCTCTTGCTCTCTGAAAAACTGTTTTTT.

This rearrangement joins TRBV9 to TRBJ1-2; D gene unclear. Germline lookup yields CDR1 SGDLS and CDR2 YYNGEE. Between the trimmed V and J ends, which lost 4 bases and 4 bases, there was a span of 17 bases. The CDR3 loop spans 15 amino acids. CDR3 coding DNA: TGTGCCAGCAGCCGCCTCGGAGGGCCCCTCTATGGCTACACCTTC. Its protein product is CASSRLGGPLYGYTF.

The chain recombines TRBV2 with TRBJ2-7; weak D call: TRBD1 (5 bases). Trimming cost V 4 bases and J 0 bases, with 13 bases left between them. This CDR3 is built from 15 residues. Germline V lookup: CDR1 SNHLY, CDR2 FYNNEI. For the CDR3, the DNA is TGTGCCAGCAGTGGGAGACAGACACACTCCTACGAGCAGTACTTC. Translation gives CASSGRQTHSYEQYF.

The chain couples TRBV5-1 to TRBJ2-1; TRBD2 matches at 12 bases. After removal of 3 bases from V and 9 bases from J, the junction contained 13 bases not matched to a gene. CDR3 length: 17 residues. Per germline, CDR1 SGHRS and CDR2 YFSETQ. The CDR3, as DNA: TGCGCCAGCAGCTGGACTAGCGGGGCTGGACTTGGTGTTGAGCAGTTCTTC. Protein: CASSWTSGAGLGVEQFF. The variable domain in full, completed from reference TRBV5-1 and TRBJ2-1, reads KAGVTQTPRYLIKTRGQQVTLSCSPISGHRSVSWYQQTPGQGLQFLFEYFSETQRNKGNFPGRFSGRQFSNSRSEMNVSTLELGDSALYLCASSWTSGAGLGVEQFFGPGTRLTVL.

The chain joins TRBV7-9 to TRBJ2-7, with unresolved D. The CDR3 covers 14 residues. Trimming took off 5 bases at V and 3 bases at J, with 14 bases between the two ends. Per germline, CDR1 SEHNR and CDR2 FQNEAQ (reference sequence). The DNA of the CDR3 is TGTGCCAGCAGCCCTAGACGGAGCATCTACGAGCAGTACTTC. Amino acid sequence: CASSPRRSIYEQYF.

The chain recombines TRBV27 with TRBJ2-1; 7 bases line up with TRBD1. V shed 5 bases and J 8 bases; nucleotides not matched to a gene: 9. The CDR3 has 14 amino acids. Germline CDR1 and CDR2: MNHEY and SMNVEV (reference sequence). The CDR3 loop is CASSVGQIPYEQFF. The CDR3 DNA follows: TGTGCCAGCAGTGTGGGACAGATCCCTTATGAGCAGTTCTTC.

The chain combines TRBV30 with TRBJ1-2; D gene ambiguous. V was pared by 1 base and J by 7 bases, with 13 bases between. The germline gives CDR1 GTSNPN, CDR2 SVGIG (reference sequence). The CDR3 consists of 13 residues. CDR3 DNA: TGTGCCTGGAGTGCTAATTTTGCTGGTGGCTACACCTTC. Translating it yields CAWSANFAGGYTF.

The chain is built from TRBV27 and TRBJ2-2; D is ambiguous. Germline CDR1 is MNHEY and CDR2 is SMNVEV (reference sequence). V dropped 4 bases and J dropped 5 bases, with 5 bases sitting between them. The CDR3 is 12 residues long. The CDR3 reads CASSSLTGELFF. For the CDR3, the DNA is TGTGCCAGCAGTTCATTAACCGGGGAGCTGTTTTTT.